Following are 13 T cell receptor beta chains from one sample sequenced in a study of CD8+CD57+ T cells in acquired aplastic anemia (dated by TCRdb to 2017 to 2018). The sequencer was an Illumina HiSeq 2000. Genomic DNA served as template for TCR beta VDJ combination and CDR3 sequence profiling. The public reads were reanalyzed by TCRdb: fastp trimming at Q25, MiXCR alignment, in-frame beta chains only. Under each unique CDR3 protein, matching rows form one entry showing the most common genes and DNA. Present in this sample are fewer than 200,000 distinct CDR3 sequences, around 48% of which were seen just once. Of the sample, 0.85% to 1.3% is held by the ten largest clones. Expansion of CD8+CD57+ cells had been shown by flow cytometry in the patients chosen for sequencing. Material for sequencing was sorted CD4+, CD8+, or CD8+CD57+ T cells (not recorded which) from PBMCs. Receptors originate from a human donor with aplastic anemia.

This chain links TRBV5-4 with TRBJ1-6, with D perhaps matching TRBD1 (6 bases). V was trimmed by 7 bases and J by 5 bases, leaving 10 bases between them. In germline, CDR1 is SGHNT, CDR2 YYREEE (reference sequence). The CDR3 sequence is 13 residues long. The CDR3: CASRTDHNSPLHF. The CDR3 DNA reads TGTGCCAGCCGGACAGACCATAATTCACCCCTCCACTTT.

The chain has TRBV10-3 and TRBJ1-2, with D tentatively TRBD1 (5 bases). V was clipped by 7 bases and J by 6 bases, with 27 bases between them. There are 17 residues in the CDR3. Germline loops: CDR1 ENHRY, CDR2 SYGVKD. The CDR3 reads CAITQWAGNVGGDGYTF. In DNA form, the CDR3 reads TGTGCCATCACCCAGTGGGCAGGGAACGTTGGGGGGGATGGCTACACCTTC.

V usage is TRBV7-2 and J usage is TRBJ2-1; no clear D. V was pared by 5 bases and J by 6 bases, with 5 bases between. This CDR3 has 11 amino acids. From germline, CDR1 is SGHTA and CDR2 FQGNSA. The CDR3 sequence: CASSALNEQFF. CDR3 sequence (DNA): TGTGCCAGCAGCGCACTCAATGAGCAGTTCTTC.

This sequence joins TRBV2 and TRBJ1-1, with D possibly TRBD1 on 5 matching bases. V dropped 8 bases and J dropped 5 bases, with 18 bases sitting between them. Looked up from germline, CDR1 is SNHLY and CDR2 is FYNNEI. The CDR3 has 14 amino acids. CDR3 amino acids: CASPSGRLWTEAFF. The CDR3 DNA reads TGTGCCAGCCCCTCAGGGCGGTTGTGGACTGAAGCTTTCTTT.

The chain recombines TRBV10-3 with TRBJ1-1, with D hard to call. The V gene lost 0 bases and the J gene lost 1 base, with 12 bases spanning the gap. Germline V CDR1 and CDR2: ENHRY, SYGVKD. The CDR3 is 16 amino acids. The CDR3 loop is CAISESRGRTNTEAFF. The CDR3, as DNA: TGTGCCATCAGTGAGTCGAGAGGCCGGACGAACACTGAAGCTTTCTTT.

The CDR3 coding sequence is TGCAGTGTGAAAATAGCGGGGACCCCGCGCACCGGGGAGCTGTTTTTT. Its protein product is CSVKIAGTPRTGELFF. This chain joins TRBV20-1 and TRBJ2-2, with 8 bases identical to TRBD2. There are 16 residues in the CDR3. Losses at the gene ends were 7 bases for V and 4 bases for J; bases not matched to a gene: 14. From germline, CDR1 is DFQATT and CDR2 SNEGSKA (reference sequence).

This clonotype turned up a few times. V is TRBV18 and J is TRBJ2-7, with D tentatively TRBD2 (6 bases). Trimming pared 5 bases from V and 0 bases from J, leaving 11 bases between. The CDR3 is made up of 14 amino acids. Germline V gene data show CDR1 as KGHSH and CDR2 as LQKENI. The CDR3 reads CASSSGGFSYEQYF. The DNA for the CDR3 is TGTGCCAGCTCATCCGGGGGTTTCTCCTACGAGCAGTACTTC.

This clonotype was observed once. CDR3 bases: TGTGCCAGCAGTGACTCGACAGGGGGAGCAGATACGCAGTATTTT. Amino acids: CASSDSTGGADTQYF. This rearrangement joins TRBV6-4 to TRBJ2-3, with TRBD1 identical over 9 bases. Germline V CDR1 and CDR2: MRHNA, SNTAGT. V lost 0 bases to trimming and J lost 4 bases; unmatched junction nucleotides: 2. The CDR3 length is 15 residues.

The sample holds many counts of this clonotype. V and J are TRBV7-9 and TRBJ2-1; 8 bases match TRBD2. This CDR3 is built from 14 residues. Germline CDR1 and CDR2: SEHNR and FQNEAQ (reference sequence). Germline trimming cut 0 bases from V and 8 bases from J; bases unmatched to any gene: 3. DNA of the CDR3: TGTGCCAGCAGCTTAGCCAGCGGGGGCGATGAGCAGTTCTTC. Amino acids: CASSLASGGDEQFF.

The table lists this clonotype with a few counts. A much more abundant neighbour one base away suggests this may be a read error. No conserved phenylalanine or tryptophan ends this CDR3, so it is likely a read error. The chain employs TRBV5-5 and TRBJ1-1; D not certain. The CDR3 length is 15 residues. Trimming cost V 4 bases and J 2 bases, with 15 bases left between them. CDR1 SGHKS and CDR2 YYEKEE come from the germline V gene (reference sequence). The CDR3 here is CASSPATSVNTEAFL. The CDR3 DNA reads TGTGCCAGCAGCCCAGCCACGAGTGTCAACACTGAAGCTTTCCTT.

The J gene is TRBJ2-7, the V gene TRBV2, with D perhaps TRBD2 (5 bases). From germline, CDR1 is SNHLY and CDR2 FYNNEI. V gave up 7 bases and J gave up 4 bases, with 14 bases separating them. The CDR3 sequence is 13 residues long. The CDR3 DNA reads TGTGCCAGCATGAGGGTCGTCGGGTACGAGCAGTACTTC. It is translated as CASMRVVGYEQYF.

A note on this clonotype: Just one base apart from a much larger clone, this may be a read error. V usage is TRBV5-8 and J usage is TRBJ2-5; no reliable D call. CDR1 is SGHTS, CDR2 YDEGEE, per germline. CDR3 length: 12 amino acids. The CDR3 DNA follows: TGTGCCAGCAGCACCTTCCAAGAGGCCCAGTACTTC. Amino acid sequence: CASSTFQEAQYF.

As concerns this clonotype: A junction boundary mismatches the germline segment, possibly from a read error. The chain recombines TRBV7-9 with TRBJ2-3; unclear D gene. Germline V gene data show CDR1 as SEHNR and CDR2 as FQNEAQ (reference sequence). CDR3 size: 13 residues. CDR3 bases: TGTGCCAGCAGCGCTGGACCGGCAGATACACAGTATTTT. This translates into CASSAGPADTQYF.